The 22 T cell receptor beta chains presented below share a single source sample, sequenced in a study of shared clonotypes between healthy human individuals. Sequenced by immunoSEQ multiplex PCR; TCRdb stores in-frame clones only, minus some. The sample lists some 530,000 clones; roughly 80% were seen once. The sample comprised PBMCs. All receptors come from a middle-aged woman in good health. Some clones in this sample may be carry-over from other donors' samples.

Of note for this clone: One base separates it from a far larger clone, so it is likely a read error. V gene TRBV29-1 combines with J gene TRBJ2-3, with D tentatively TRBD1 (5 bases). V lost 1 base and J lost 0, with 11 bases in between. Germline CDR1 reads SQVTM; CDR2 reads ANQGSEA. The CDR3 has 15 residues. The CDR3, as DNA: TGCAGCGTTGAAGCCCAGGGTCCGAGCACAGATACGCAGTATTTT. The encoded protein is CSVEAQGPSTDTQYF.

This clone was detected ten times or more. The chain links TRBV19 to TRBJ2-1; 8 nucleotides match TRBD2. In germline, CDR1 is LNHDA, CDR2 SQIVND (reference sequence). The CDR3 contains 14 residues. The V and J ends lost 4 bases and 6 bases, in that order; junction bases with no gene match: 5. In nucleotides, the CDR3 is TGTGCCAGTAGTACACCGGGACTAGTCAATGAGCAGTTCTTC. Its protein product is CASSTPGLVNEQFF.

To note about this clone: Other DNA variants within this sample encode the same CDR3. The V gene is TRBV7-3, the J gene TRBJ2-7, with a weak D call TRBD1 (7 bases). Germline CDR1 is SGHTA and CDR2 is FQGTGA. Trimming stripped 6 bases from V and 4 bases from J, with 13 bases between. CDR3 size: 13 residues. This CDR3 is CASSSSGGYEQYF. As DNA, the CDR3 is TGTGCCAGCAGTTCCTCAGGGGGGTACGAGCAGTACTTC. Using reference TRBV7-3 and TRBJ2-7 for the parts outside the CDR3, the full variable domain is GAGVSQTPSNKVTEKGKYVELRCDPISGHTALYWYRQSLGQGPEFLIYFQGTGAADDSGLPNDRFFAVRPEGSVSTLKIQRTERGDSAVYLCASSSSGGYEQYFGPGTRLTVT.

A single count supports this clone. The chain has TRBV28 and TRBJ1-1, with 9 bases identical to TRBD1. In germline, CDR1 is MDHEN, CDR2 SYDVKM. The CDR3 sequence is 15 residues long. V gave up 5 bases and J gave up 6 bases; unmatched junction bases: 10. CDR3 sequence reads: CASSPIQGARAEAFF. As DNA, the CDR3 is TGTGCCAGCAGTCCCATACAGGGGGCAAGGGCTGAAGCTTTCTTT.

This clone was recorded a few times. The chain is built from TRBV4-1 and TRBJ2-7, with 11 nucleotides matching TRBD2. The V and J ends lost 4 bases and 3 bases, in that order; junction bases with no gene match: 5. Germline assignment: CDR1 MGHRA and CDR2 YSYEKL. This CDR3 contains 15 residues. CDR3 in DNA: TGCGCCAGCAGCCGGCCGGGACTAGCGGACTACGAGCAGTACTTC. This encodes CASSRPGLADYEQYF.

The rearrangement joins TRBV30 to TRBJ1-1; perhaps TRBD1 as D (6 bases). The CDR3 extends over 14 amino acids. With 0 bases removed from V and 5 bases from J, the gap between germline ends came to 13 bases. The germline CDR1 and CDR2 sequences are GTSNPN and SVGIG (reference sequence). In DNA form, the CDR3 reads TGTGCCTGGAGTGTCTGGGGGCGTCGAACTGAAGCTTTCTTT. Its translation is CAWSVWGRRTEAFF.

This clone was seen only a few times. This rearrangement joins TRBV7-6 to TRBJ2-5; D is possibly TRBD1 or TRBD2 (5 bases each). Germline CDR1 and CDR2: SGHVS and FNYEAQ. This CDR3 region has 12 residues. V shed 4 bases and J shed 10 bases, with 13 bases lying between them. The CDR3 nucleotides are TGTGCCAGCAGCTCGGAGACTACAGGCCAGTACTTC. Translated, it gives CASSSETTGQYF.

This clone qualifies as medium-sized. Other nucleotide sequences in the sample specify the same CDR3. The chain employs TRBV7-9 and TRBJ1-1, with 7 positions matching TRBD1. The CDR3 has 18 amino acids. Germline CDR1 SEHNR, CDR2 FQNEAQ (reference sequence). Unmatched junction bases numbered 15, after V lost 5 bases and J lost 0 bases. The CDR3 protein is CASSPPVVGQVMNTEAFF. The CDR3 DNA reads TGTGCCAGCAGCCCACCAGTAGTCGGACAGGTGATGAACACTGAAGCTTTCTTT.

As DNA, the CDR3 is TGCGCCAGCAGCCAAAAGGTTCCGGGACAGAACACCGGGGAGCTGTTTTTT. Its protein is CASSQKVPGQNTGELFF. The chain joins TRBV4-3 to TRBJ2-2; perhaps TRBD1 as D (6 bases). The CDR3 loop spans 17 amino acids. Between the trimmed V and J ends, which lost 2 bases and 1 base, there was a span of 14 bases. Germline V gene data show CDR1 as LGHNA and CDR2 as YSLEER.

In the case of this clone: It differs at one base from a far larger clone, so likely a read error. The identical CDR3 is also encoded by other nucleotide sequences in the sample. The rearrangement uses TRBV30 and TRBJ1-2; 11 nucleotides match TRBD1. Germline CDR1 GTSNPN, CDR2 SVGIG (reference sequence). The CDR3 sequence is 14 residues long. Germline trimming cut 4 bases from V and 3 bases from J; bases unmatched to any gene: 4. CDR3 DNA: TGTGCCTGGACCAGGACAGGGGGCGACTATGGCTACACCTTC. It yields the protein CAWTRTGGDYGYTF.

The chain combines TRBV6-5 with TRBJ1-1; maybe TRBD1 (5 bases). Trimming shortened V by 0 bases and J by 4 bases, and 9 bases separated the two germline ends. The CDR3 consists of 14 residues. CDR1 and CDR2 from the germline V gene are MNHEY and SVGAGI. CDR3 nucleotides: TGTGCCAGCAGTTACTCTGGGACCCGCACTGAAGCTTTCTTT. Translation gives CASSYSGTRTEAFF.

The DNA for the CDR3 is TGTGCCAGCAGTGAACAGGCTAGCGGGAGTGGAGATGAGCAGTTCTTC. As protein: CASSEQASGSGDEQFF. V usage is TRBV2 and J usage is TRBJ2-1; 10 positions match TRBD2. The CDR3 is 16 residues long. In germline, CDR1 is SNHLY, CDR2 FYNNEI. With V trimmed by 2 bases and J by 8 bases, 9 bases remained unmatched. Filled out from reference TRBV2 and TRBJ2-1, the complete variable domain reads EPEVTQTPSHQVTQMGQEVILRCVPISNHLYFYWYRQILGQKVEFLVSFYNNEISEKSEIFDDQFSVERPDGSNFTLKIRSTKLEDSAMYFCASSEQASGSGDEQFFGPGTRLTVL.

The J gene is TRBJ2-7, the V gene TRBV6-4; D remains ambiguous. Trimming took 5 bases from V and 3 from J, leaving 17 bases between them. The CDR3 runs 15 residues. Germline CDR1 and CDR2: MRHNA and SNTAGT. CDR3 in DNA: TGTGCCAGCAGTTACCTCCCGGTAGGGATCTACGAGCAGTACTTC. This translates into CASSYLPVGIYEQYF.

The V call is TRBV18, the J call TRBJ1-4; D gene uncertain. The CDR3 has 13 amino acids. Germline CDR1 and CDR2: KGHSH and LQKENI. V lost 6 bases and J 1 base, leaving 6 bases between the germline ends. CDR3 residues: CASSAGTNEKLFF. In DNA form, the CDR3 reads TGTGCCAGCTCGGCGGGAACTAATGAAAAACTGTTTTTT. Based on the CDR3 plus reference TRBV18 and TRBJ1-4, the full variable domain is NAGVMQNPRHLVRRRGQEARLRCSPMKGHSHVYWYRQLPEEGLKFMVYLQKENIIDESGMPKERFSAEFPKEGPSILRIQQVVRGDSAAYFCASSAGTNEKLFFGSGTQLSVL.

The chain links TRBV4-1 to TRBJ2-1, with 10 bases lining up with TRBD1. V lost 4 bases and J lost 4; bases outside the gene matches: 7. Germline CDR1 reads MGHRA; CDR2 reads YSYEKL. The CDR3 contains 16 residues. CDR3 DNA sequence: TGCGCCAGCAGCCTAAGACAGGGGGCGAATTACAATGAGCAGTTCTTC. The encoded protein is CASSLRQGANYNEQFF.

The V gene is TRBV19, the J gene TRBJ2-3, with D maybe TRBD2 (6 bases). V was clipped by 4 bases and J by 1 base, with 12 bases between them. In germline, CDR1 is LNHDA, CDR2 SQIVND (reference sequence). CDR3 length: 15 residues. CDR3 loop: CASSRRGARTDTQYF. The CDR3 bases are TGTGCCAGTAGTAGGAGGGGAGCCCGCACAGATACGCAGTATTTT.

This chain uses TRBV30 with TRBJ1-2; D is perhaps TRBD1 (5 bases). V was pared by 8 bases and J by 6 bases, with 13 bases between. Germline V gene lookup returns CDR1 GTSNPN and CDR2 SVGIG (reference sequence). There are 11 residues in the CDR3. In DNA form, the CDR3 reads TGTGCCGGGAAAACAGGACATGGCTACACCTTC. Protein product: CAGKTGHGYTF. Combining the CDR3 with reference TRBV30 and TRBJ1-2 gives the whole variable domain SQTIHQWPATLVQPVGSPLSLECTVEGTSNPNLYWYRQAAGRGLQLLFYSVGIGQISSEVPQNLSASRPQDRQFILSSKKLLLSDSGFYLCAGKTGHGYTFGSGTRLTVV.

This sequence joins TRBV5-1 and TRBJ2-1; 8 nucleotides agree with TRBD2. The CDR3 is made up of 16 amino acids. CDR1 and CDR2 (germline): SGHRS, YFSETQ. The trim removed 5 bases at V and 8 bases at J, leaving 15 bases unmatched. CDR3 protein: CASRPAGVPNGYEQFF. As DNA, the CDR3 is TGCGCCAGCAGACCAGCGGGAGTTCCTAATGGGTATGAGCAGTTCTTC.

Notes on this clone: A read error is likely here: a far larger clone is one base away. The chain has TRBV6-5 and TRBJ2-2, with a weak D call TRBD2 (5 bases). The CDR3 contains 13 residues. From germline, CDR1 is MNHEY and CDR2 SVGAGI. This chain's CDR3 is CASRAHNTGEPFF. The CDR3 region has the DNA TGTGCCAGCAGGGCCCACAACACCGGGGAGCCGTTTTTT.

This clone has a single count. The chain recombines TRBV4-1 with TRBJ2-7; D could derive from TRBD1 or TRBD2 (5 bases each). V lost 3 bases, J lost 7 bases, and 28 bases lay in between. Germline V lookup: CDR1 MGHRA, CDR2 YSYEKL. This CDR3 spans 18 amino acids. DNA for the CDR3: TGCGCCAGCAGCCAGGGGAACGGGGCTCGACAATCCAAGGTAGAGCAGTACTTC. Its protein product is CASSQGNGARQSKVEQYF.

The chain has TRBV19 and TRBJ2-1; TRBD1 matches 7 bases. Germline loops: CDR1 LNHDA, CDR2 SQIVND (reference sequence). V shed 3 bases and J 9 bases; nucleotides not matched to a gene: 5. The CDR3 totals 13 residues. The CDR3 DNA is TGTGCCAGTAGTATCGACAGGGCGGGTGAGCAGTTCTTC. Its protein is CASSIDRAGEQFF.

In its sample, this clone was seen once. V usage is TRBV28 and J usage is TRBJ2-6; possible D gene TRBD1, 6 bases. Trimming pared 5 bases from V and 6 bases from J, leaving 14 bases between. The CDR3 sequence is 15 residues long. Germline V gene lookup returns CDR1 MDHEN and CDR2 SYDVKM. In nucleotides, the CDR3 is TGTGCCAGCAGTACAGGGACATTGGAGGCCAACGTCCTGACTTTC. Its translation is CASSTGTLEANVLTF. The full variable domain, rest sourced from reference TRBV28 and TRBJ2-6, is DVKVTQSSRYLVKRTGEKVFLECVQDMDHENMFWYRQDPGLGLRLIYFSYDVKMKEKGDIPEGYSVSREKKERFSLILESASTNQTSMYLCASSTGTLEANVLTFGAGSRLTVL.